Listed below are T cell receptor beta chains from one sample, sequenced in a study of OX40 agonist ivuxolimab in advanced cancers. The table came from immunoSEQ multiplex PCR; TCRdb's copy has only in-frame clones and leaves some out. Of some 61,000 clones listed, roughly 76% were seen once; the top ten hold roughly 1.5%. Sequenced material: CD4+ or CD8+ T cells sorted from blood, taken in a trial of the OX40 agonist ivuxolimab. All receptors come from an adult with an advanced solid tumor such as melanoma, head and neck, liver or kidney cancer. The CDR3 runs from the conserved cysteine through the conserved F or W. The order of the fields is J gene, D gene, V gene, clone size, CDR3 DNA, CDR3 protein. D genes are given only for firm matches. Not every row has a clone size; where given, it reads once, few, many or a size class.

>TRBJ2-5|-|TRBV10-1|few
TGCGCCAGCAGTGAGTTGACGGCTGGCCAAGAGACCCAGTACTTC
CASSELTAGQETQYF
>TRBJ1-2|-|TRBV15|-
TGTGCCACCAGCAAAGGTTGGACCGATACCCTTAACTATGGCTACACCTTC
CATSKGWTDTLNYGYTF
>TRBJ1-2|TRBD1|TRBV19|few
TGTGCCAGTAGTCCAGAAGACGGACAGGGGTATGGCTACACCTTC
CASSPEDGQGYGYTF
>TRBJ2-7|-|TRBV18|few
TGTGCCAGCTCTCCCCAGGGCGAGCAGTACTTC
CASSPQGEQYF
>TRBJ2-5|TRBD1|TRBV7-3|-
TGTGCCAGCAGCCAACAGGGGGGAGAGACCCAGTACTTC
CASSQQGGETQYF
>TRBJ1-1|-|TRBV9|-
TGTGCCAGCAGCGTAGTTGCGAGCGGACCTGAAGCTTTCTTT
CASSVVASGPEAFF
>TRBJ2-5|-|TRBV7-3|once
TGTGCCAGCAGCTTAATCGTGCAAGAGACCCAGTACTTC
CASSLIVQETQYF
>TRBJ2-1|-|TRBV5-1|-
TGCGCCAGCAGCCCAAATACCCCGGGAATCAGGCGCTACAATGAGCAGTTCTTC
CASSPNTPGIRRYNEQFF
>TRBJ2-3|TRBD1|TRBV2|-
TGTGCCAGCAGTGCCAGGACAGGGGAAGGAGGCACGCAGTATTTT
CASSARTGEGGTQYF
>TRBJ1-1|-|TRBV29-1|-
TGCAGCGCCGCCATATCCGACACTGAAGCTTTCTTT
CSAAISDTEAFF
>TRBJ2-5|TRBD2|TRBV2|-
TGTGCCAGCCGGACTAGCGGGGGGCAAGAGACCCAGTACTTC
CASRTSGGQETQYF
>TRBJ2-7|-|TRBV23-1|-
TGCGCCAGCAGTCAATCGAACAGGGTCGAGCAGTACTTC
CASSQSNRVEQYF
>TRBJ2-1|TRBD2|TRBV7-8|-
TGTGCCAGCAGCCCAAGCGGGGGGATAAGGAAGTTCTTC
CASSPSGGIRKFF
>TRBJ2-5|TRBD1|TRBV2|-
TGTGCCAGCAGTGAAGCGACAGGGGGCCAAGAGACCCAGTACTTC
CASSEATGGQETQYF
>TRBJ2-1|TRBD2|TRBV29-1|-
TGCAGCGGTCGCCTAGCGGGAGAAGTTGAGCAGTTCTTC
CSGRLAGEVEQFF
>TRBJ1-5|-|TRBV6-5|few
TGTGCCAGCAGTTACTCGACCGGGCTCCAATGGCCCCAGCATTTT
CASSYSTGLQWPQHF
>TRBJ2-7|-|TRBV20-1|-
TGCAGTGCTCACCACTTCTACGAGCAGTACTTC
CSAHHFYEQYF
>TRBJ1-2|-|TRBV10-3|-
TGTGCCATCAGTGAGTCAGGGGGCTATGGCTACACCTTC
CAISESGGYGYTF
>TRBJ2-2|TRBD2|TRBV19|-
TGTGCCAGTAGTATCGGGACTAGCGGTACCGGGGAGCTGTTTTTT
CASSIGTSGTGELFF
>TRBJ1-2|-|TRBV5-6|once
TGTGCCAGCAGCTCCGTACAGGTCCAGAACTATGGCTACACCTTC
CASSSVQVQNYGYTF
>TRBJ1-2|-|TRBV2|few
TGTGCCAGCAGCAGGGACTACGAGGGCTACACCTTC
CASSRDYEGYTF
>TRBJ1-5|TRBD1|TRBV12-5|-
TGTGCTAGTGGTTGGGGACAGGTGTATCAGCCCCAGCATTTT
CASGWGQVYQPQHF
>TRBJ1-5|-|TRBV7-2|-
TGTGCCAGCAGCTTAAGTAGCGGGGCGGGGCAGCCCCAGCATTTT
CASSLSSGAGQPQHF
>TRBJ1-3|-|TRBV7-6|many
TGTGCCAGCAGCTTAGCGCCACTGGGAAGCTTAAACACCATATATTTT
CASSLAPLGSLNTIYF